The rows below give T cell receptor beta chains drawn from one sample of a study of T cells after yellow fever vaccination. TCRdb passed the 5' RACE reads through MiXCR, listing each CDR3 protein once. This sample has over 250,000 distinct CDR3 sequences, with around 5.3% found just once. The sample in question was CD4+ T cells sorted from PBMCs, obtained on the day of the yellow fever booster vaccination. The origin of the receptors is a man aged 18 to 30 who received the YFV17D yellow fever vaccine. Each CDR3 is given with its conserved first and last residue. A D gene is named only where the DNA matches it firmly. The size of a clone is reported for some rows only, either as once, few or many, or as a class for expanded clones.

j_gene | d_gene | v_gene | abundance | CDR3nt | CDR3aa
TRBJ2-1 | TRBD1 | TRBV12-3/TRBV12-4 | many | TGTGCCAGCAGCGGACAGGTTTTGAATGAGCAGTTCTTC | CASSGQVLNEQFF
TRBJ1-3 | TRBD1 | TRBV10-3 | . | TGTGCCCAACAGGGGAGTCCTGGAAACACCATATATTTT | CAQQGSPGNTIYF
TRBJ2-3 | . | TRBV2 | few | TGTGCCAGCAGTCCACAGACTAGTGAAGATACGCAGTATTTT | CASSPQTSEDTQYF
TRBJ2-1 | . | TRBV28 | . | TGTGCCAGCAGTCCCCAGACAGGGAGGAATGAGCAGTTCTTC | CASSPQTGRNEQFF
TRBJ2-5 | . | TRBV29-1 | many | TGCAGCGTCGGCCCTCCCGCGACTCGAAGCGAGACCCAGTACTTC | CSVGPPATRSETQYF
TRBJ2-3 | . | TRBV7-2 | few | TGTGCCAGCAGCCCGGGGGGCCGCACAGATACGCAGTATTTT | CASSPGGRTDTQYF
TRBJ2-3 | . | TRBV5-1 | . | TGCGCCAGCAGCTTGGTTAAGGGGGGAAGCACAGATACGCAGTATTTT | CASSLVKGGSTDTQYF
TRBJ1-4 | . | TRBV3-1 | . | TGTGCCAGCAGCCGCATAGAAAGCTTAAATGAAAAACTGTTTTTT | CASSRIESLNEKLFF
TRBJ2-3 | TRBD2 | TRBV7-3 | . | TGTGCCAGCAGCCCCCGGACTAGCGGGGCCACAGATACGCAGTATTTT | CASSPRTSGATDTQYF
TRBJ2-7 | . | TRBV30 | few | TGTGCCTGGAGGGGGGCAGTATCGTACGAGCAGTACTTC | CAWRGAVSYEQYF
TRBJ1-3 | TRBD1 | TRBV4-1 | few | TGCGCCAGCAGCCAACCCGCGTTACAGGGGGGAAGAAACACCATATATTTT | CASSQPALQGGRNTIYF
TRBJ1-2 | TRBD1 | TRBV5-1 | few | TGCGCCAGCAGTGGACAGGGGGACTATGGCTACACCTTC | CASSGQGDYGYTF
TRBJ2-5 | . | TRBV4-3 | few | TGCGCCAGCAGCCAAGGCAAGAGCAGGCAAGAGACCCAGTACTTC | CASSQGKSRQETQYF
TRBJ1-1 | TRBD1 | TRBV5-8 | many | TGTGCCAGCAGCTGGGACAGAGACACTGAAGCTTTCTTT | CASSWDRDTEAFF
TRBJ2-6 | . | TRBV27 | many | TGTGCCAGCAGTTTAGGGTGGGAGCCTGGGGCCAACGTCCTGACTTTC | CASSLGWEPGANVLTF
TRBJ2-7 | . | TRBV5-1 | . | TGCGCCAGCAGCCCCCGGGGTGGGGCAGGGAGGTACGAGCAGTACTTC | CASSPRGGAGRYEQYF
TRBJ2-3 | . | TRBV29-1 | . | TGCAGCCTGCGTGGTGGGGGTATAAGAGATACGCAGTATTTT | CSLRGGGIRDTQYF
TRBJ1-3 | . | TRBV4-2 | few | TGTGCCAGCAGCCAAGATTATTTAACGACAAGGGCTGGAAACACCATATATTTT | CASSQDYLTTRAGNTIYF
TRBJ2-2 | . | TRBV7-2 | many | TGTGCCAGCAGAAAGGCAGGGGCGAAAGGCGGGGAGCTGTTTTTT | CASRKAGAKGGELFF
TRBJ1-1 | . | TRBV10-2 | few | TGCGCCACCAAACGGGGTGGCGGGGACACTGAAGCTTTCTTT | CATKRGGGDTEAFF
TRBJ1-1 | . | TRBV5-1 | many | TGCGCCAGCACCCTTGGTATAATCGACGCTGAAGCTTTCTTT | CASTLGIIDAEAFF
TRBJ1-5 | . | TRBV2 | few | TGTGCCAGCAGGCAGGGGAATCAGCCCCAGCATTTT | CASRQGNQPQHF
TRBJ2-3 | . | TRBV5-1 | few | TGCGCCAGCAGCCCACAAGACCCCTCTCTCGCAGATACGCAGTATTTT | CASSPQDPSLADTQYF
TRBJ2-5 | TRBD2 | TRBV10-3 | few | TGTGCCGTCGGGACTAGCGGGGCTCAAGAGACCCAGTACTTC | CAVGTSGAQETQYF
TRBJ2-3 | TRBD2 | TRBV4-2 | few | TGTGCCAGCAGCCAAGATATTCCTAGCGGGGGTAGCACAGATACGCAGTATTTT | CASSQDIPSGGSTDTQYF
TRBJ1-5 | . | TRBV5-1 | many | TGCGCCAGCAGCTTGGAGGGGTTAAGCAATCAGCCCCAGCATTTT | CASSLEGLSNQPQHF
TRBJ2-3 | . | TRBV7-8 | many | TGTGCCAGCACCCTGTTTACAGATACGCAGTATTTT | CASTLFTDTQYF
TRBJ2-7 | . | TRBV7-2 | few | TGTGCCAGCAGCGCTGATGCTAGGCTTTACGAGCAGTACTTC | CASSADARLYEQYF
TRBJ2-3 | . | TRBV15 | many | TGTGCCACCAGCAGAGTAGGAGATGGCACAGATACGCAGTATTTT | CATSRVGDGTDTQYF